These T cell receptor beta chains were read from a single sample in a study of T-cell memory formation after mild COVID-19. Each CDR3 protein is one row after TCRdb ran MiXCR on the 5' RACE reads. The repertoire has about 270,000 distinct CDR3 sequences, about a sixth of them found once; the top ten carry 23%. Sequencing was done on a sample of PBMCs or a T cell subset sorted from them (not recorded which). Source of these receptors: a man aged 18 to 29 who had mild COVID-19 (a few samples of this study predate the infection). Cell type and time point are not known. Both conserved end residues are part of each CDR3. The D gene is left open where the match is weak. Rows may omit the clone size; those that give it use once, few, many or a size class.

V,J,size,D,CDR3,DNA
TRBV12-3/TRBV12-4,TRBJ1-3,few,NA,CASSFLDNTIYF,TGTGCCAGCAGTTTTCTGGATAACACCATATATTTT
TRBV4-2,TRBJ1-1,few,TRBD1,CASSQEQGYEAFF,TGTGCCAGCAGCCAAGAACAGGGGTATGAAGCTTTCTTT
TRBV18,TRBJ2-5,few,TRBD2,CASSGLGGETQYF,TGTGCCAGCTCAGGATTGGGAGGGGAGACCCAGTACTTC
TRBV27,TRBJ2-7,few,TRBD2,CASSSPARGLDEQYF,TGTGCCAGCAGCTCTCCCGCACGGGGACTAGACGAGCAGTACTTC
TRBV3-1,TRBJ1-1,many,TRBD1,CASSRTGGTEAFF,TGTGCCAGCAGCCGGACAGGGGGCACTGAAGCTTTCTTT
TRBV20-1,TRBJ2-3,few,NA,CSAKRDTQYF,TGCAGTGCTAAGAGGGATACGCAGTATTTT
TRBV28,TRBJ1-5,NA,NA,CASSPGGFYSNQPQHF,TGTGCCAGCAGTCCCGGGGGGTTTTATAGCAATCAGCCCCAGCATTTT
TRBV20-1,TRBJ2-1,NA,NA,CSAATTRFDEQFF,TGCAGTGCGGCCACTACTAGGTTCGATGAGCAGTTCTTC
TRBV7-9,TRBJ2-3,NA,NA,CASSLGISTDTQYF,TGTGCCAGCAGCTTAGGAATTAGCACAGATACGCAGTATTTT
TRBV5-6,TRBJ2-4,few,NA,CASSPTGTQKNIQYF,TGTGCCAGCAGCCCGACCGGGACGCAAAAAAACATTCAGTACTTC
TRBV2,TRBJ2-7,NA,NA,CASSRYLLEGFYAQYF,TGTGCCAGCAGTCGCTACCTCCTCGAGGGGTTTTACGCGCAGTACTTC
TRBV20-1,TRBJ2-5,few,TRBD2,CSARLFSGGGETQYF,TGCAGTGCTAGACTCTTTTCGGGGGGAGGAGAAACCCAGTACTTC
TRBV19,TRBJ2-2,NA,NA,CASNLGPGELFF,TGTGCCAGTAATTTGGGTCCCGGGGAGCTGTTTTTT
TRBV7-2,TRBJ2-2,few,NA,CASSHRVTGELFF,TGTGCCAGCAGCCACAGGGTCACCGGGGAGCTGTTTTTT
TRBV29-1,TRBJ1-2,NA,NA,CSVEEGGKGGGYTF,TGCAGCGTTGAAGAAGGGGGTAAGGGTGGAGGCTACACCTTC
TRBV11-2,TRBJ2-1,few,NA,CASSLGQPLLNEQFF,TGTGCCAGCAGCTTAGGACAGCCCCTTCTGAATGAGCAGTTCTTC
TRBV5-1,TRBJ1-3,NA,NA,CASSLRGRDSGNTIYF,TGCGCCAGCAGCTTACGGGGCCGCGACTCTGGAAACACCATATATTTT
TRBV5-5,TRBJ2-7,NA,NA,CASSPPSRGFTYEQYF,TGTGCCAGCAGCCCCCCCTCACGGGGGTTCACCTACGAGCAGTACTTC
TRBV5-6,TRBJ1-2,NA,NA,CASSSPGRYPHGYTF,TGTGCCAGCAGCTCGCCAGGCAGGTACCCCCATGGCTACACCTTC
TRBV9,TRBJ2-5,many,NA,CASSHLGGNSGAETQYF,TGTGCCAGCAGCCATCTTGGAGGAAATAGTGGTGCGGAGACCCAGTACTTC
TRBV7-2,TRBJ1-6,NA,NA,CASSLAELQALHF,TGTGCCAGCAGCTTAGCCGAGCTTCAGGCCCTCCACTTT
TRBV29-1,TRBJ2-5,NA,NA,CSVRKETQYF,TGCAGCGTGCGGAAAGAGACCCAGTACTTC
TRBV5-1,TRBJ1-2,NA,NA,CASSYDRRGYTF,TGCGCCAGCAGCTACGACAGGCGGGGCTACACCTTC
TRBV5-1,TRBJ2-1,few,NA,CASSLAEGAYNEQFF,TGCGCCAGCAGCTTGGCGGAGGGGGCTTACAATGAGCAGTTCTTC
TRBV7-6,TRBJ2-5,NA,TRBD1,CASSRDRDETQYF,TGTGCCAGCAGCCGGGACAGGGACGAGACCCAGTACTTC
TRBV5-1,TRBJ2-2,few,NA,CASSSRGPNTGELFF,TGCGCCAGCAGTTCGCGGGGGCCTAACACCGGGGAGCTGTTTTTT
TRBV7-3,TRBJ2-5,many,TRBD1,CASSPEGAETQYF,TGTGCCAGCAGCCCCGAGGGGGCTGAGACCCAGTACTTC